The entry below describes one T cell receptor (beta chain). The source of the sample is a study of blood T cell repertoires in COVID-19. Germline V CDR1 and CDR2: KGHSH, LQKENI. CDR3 length: 15 amino acids. Trimming took 3 bases from V and 4 from J; bases not matched to a gene: 6. Using immunoSEQ multiplex PCR, the repertoire was profiled, and TCRdb retains in-frame clones only, with some absent. The sample yields hundreds of thousands of clones, roughly nine tenths seen once. The source is a man aged 18 to 35 with active or convalescent COVID-19. The genes are TRBV18 and TRBJ2-3; 8 bases are a match to TRBD1. Sequencing input: peripheral blood. This CDR3 reads CASSPRTGPADTQYF. Here the CDR3 DNA reads TGTGCCAGCTCACCGCGGACAGGGCCAGCAGATACGCAGTATTTT.